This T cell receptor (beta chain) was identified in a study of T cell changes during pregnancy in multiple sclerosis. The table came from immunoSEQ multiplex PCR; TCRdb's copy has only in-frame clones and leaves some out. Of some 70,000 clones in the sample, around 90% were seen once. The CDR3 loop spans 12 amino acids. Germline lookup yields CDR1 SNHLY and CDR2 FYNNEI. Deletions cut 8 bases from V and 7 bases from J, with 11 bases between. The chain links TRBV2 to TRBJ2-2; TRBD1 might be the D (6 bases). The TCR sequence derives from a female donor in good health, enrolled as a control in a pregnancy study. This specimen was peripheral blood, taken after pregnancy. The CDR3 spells CASDGQFGELFF. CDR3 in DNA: TGTGCCAGCGACGGACAGTTCGGGGAGCTGTTTTTT.